These T cell receptor beta chains were read from a single sample in a study of shared clonotypes between healthy human individuals. The table came from immunoSEQ multiplex PCR; TCRdb's copy has only in-frame clones and leaves some out. The sample carries approximately 650,000 clones, roughly 95% recorded once. Sequenced input: naive CD8+ T cells sorted from blood. All receptors come from a woman younger than 45 in good health. CDR3s include the opening cysteine and the closing phenylalanine or tryptophan. D genes are given only for firm matches. Size is stated for part of the rows, as once, few or many counts, or as a class when the clone is expanded.

size	D	V	J	CDR3	DNA
.	TRBD2	TRBV7-6	TRBJ2-7	CASSSGTSAYEQYF	TGTGCCAGCAGCTCCGGGACTAGCGCCTACGAGCAGTACTTC
.	TRBD2	TRBV7-8	TRBJ2-5	CASSLGWGGDQETQYF	TGTGCCAGCAGCTTAGGGTGGGGAGGGGACCAAGAGACCCAGTACTTC
.	TRBD1	TRBV19	TRBJ2-7	CATAPRTGTYEQYF	TGTGCCACCGCCCCCCGGACAGGTACCTACGAGCAGTACTTC
.	.	TRBV7-9	TRBJ1-4	CASSPGAKLFF	TGTGCCAGCAGCCCTGGAGCGAAACTGTTTTTT
.	.	TRBV9	TRBJ1-2	CASSAWTDGYTF	TGTGCCAGCAGCGCTTGGACGGATGGCTACACCTTC
.	.	TRBV7-9	TRBJ2-7	CASSVGTAPYEQYF	TGTGCCAGCAGCGTAGGGACCGCACCCTACGAGCAGTACTTT
once	TRBD2	TRBV28	TRBJ2-7	CASRGTSFSYEQYF	TGTGCCAGCAGGGGGACTAGTTTCTCCTACGAGCAGTACTTC
.	TRBD1	TRBV27	TRBJ1-1	CASRTGVGVYTEAFF	TGTGCCAGCAGAACAGGGGTAGGAGTTTACACTGAAGCTTTCTTT
.	TRBD2	TRBV6-6	TRBJ2-5	CASSGLAGETQYF	TGTGCCAGCAGTGGATTAGCGGGAGAGACCCAGTACTTC
.	.	TRBV5-6	TRBJ2-5	CASSFGSSETQYF	TGTGCCAGCAGCTTTGGTAGTAGTGAGACCCAGTACTTC
.	TRBD2	TRBV10-1	TRBJ2-1	CASSGGLAESSYNEQFF	TGCGCCAGCAGTGGGGGACTAGCGGAGAGCTCCTACAATGAGCAGTTCTTC
.	.	TRBV7-3	TRBJ2-2	CASSLSGTDNTGELFF	TGTGCCAGCAGCTTAAGCGGGACAGATAACACCGGGGAGCTGTTTTTT
.	.	TRBV19	TRBJ2-3	CASSVVVGDTQYF	TGTGCCAGTAGTGTCGTAGTGGGGGATACGCAGTATTTT
.	TRBD1	TRBV11-2	TRBJ1-4	CASRHPGGEKLFF	TGTGCCAGCAGACACCCAGGGGGTGAAAAACTGTTTTTT
.	TRBD1	TRBV7-9	TRBJ1-1	CASSLEGARGLNTEAFF	TGTGCCAGCAGCTTAGAGGGGGCGAGGGGGCTGAACACTGAAGCTTTCTTT
.	TRBD2	TRBV9	TRBJ2-1	CASTRGRERDNEQFF	TGTGCCAGCACCCGAGGGAGGGAGAGGGACAATGAGCAGTTCTTC
.	.	TRBV7-9	TRBJ1-2	CASSLVAATAYGYTF	TGTGCCAGCAGCTTAGTGGCCGCGACTGCTTATGGCTACACCTTC
.	.	TRBV6-5	TRBJ2-7	CASSYSPPGPHEQYF	TGTGCCAGCAGTTATTCACCCCCGGGACCTCACGAGCAGTACTTC
once	TRBD2	TRBV2	TRBJ2-1	CAGTGTSATNEQFF	TGTGCCGGCACCGGGACTAGCGCAACCAATGAGCAGTTCTTC
.	TRBD1	TRBV6-5	TRBJ2-7	CASSPLQGAYGEQYF	TGTGCCAGCAGCCCACTTCAGGGGGCATATGGGGAGCAGTACTTC
.	.	TRBV9	TRBJ2-2	CASRPGSTNTGELFF	TGTGCCAGCAGGCCCGGGTCAACTAACACCGGGGAGCTGTTTTTT
.	TRBD2	TRBV6-5	TRBJ2-1	CASSYSGTSGWDEQFF	TGTGCCAGCAGTTACTCTGGGACTAGCGGGTGGGATGAGCAGTTCTTC
once	.	TRBV9	TRBJ2-7	CASSVGENYEQYF	TGTGCCAGCAGCGTAGGAGAGAACTACGAGCAGTACTTC
.	.	TRBV2	TRBJ1-1	CASRVEGENTEAFF	TGTGCCAGCAGGGTCGAGGGGGAAAACACTGAAGCTTTCTTT
.	TRBD1	TRBV5-4	TRBJ2-2	CASSLWGTGSNTGELFF	TGTGCCAGCAGCTTGTGGGGGACAGGGTCGAACACCGGGGAGCTGTTTTTT
.	TRBD2	TRBV4-1	TRBJ2-4	CASSQEGLAGSPKNIQYF	TGCGCCAGCAGCCAAGAGGGGTTAGCGGGATCGCCCAAAAACATTCAGTACTTC
once	.	TRBV7-9	TRBJ1-2	CASSSPGLGEGYTF	TGTGCCAGCAGCTCCCCGGGGCTGGGAGAAGGCTACACCTTC
.	TRBD2	TRBV6-4	TRBJ2-1	CASSKTPGTSGGNEQFF	TGTGCCAGCAGTAAGACACCCGGGACTAGCGGAGGCAATGAGCAGTTCTTC
.	TRBD2	TRBV28	TRBJ2-1	CASSPLAGISYNEQFF	TGTGCCAGCAGTCCGTTAGCGGGGATCTCCTACAATGAGCAGTTCTTC
.	.	TRBV14	TRBJ2-3	CASSQVTGDTQYF	TGTGCCAGCAGCCAAGTCACGGGAGATACGCAGTATTTT
.	.	TRBV19	TRBJ1-2	CASQDVPYGYTF	TGTGCCAGTCAAGACGTGCCATATGGCTACACCTTC
once	.	TRBV5-6	TRBJ2-7	CASSLALGTYYEQYF	TGTGCCAGCAGCTTGGCCCTGGGGACCTACTACGAGCAGTACTTC
.	TRBD1	TRBV6-4	TRBJ2-2	CASSKDRGTGELFF	TGTGCCAGCAGTAAAGACAGGGGCACCGGGGAGCTGTTTTTT
.	.	TRBV27	TRBJ2-7	CASRANHEQYF	TGTGCCAGCAGAGCGAACCACGAGCAGTACTTC
.	TRBD2	TRBV11-2	TRBJ2-7	CASSLGLAAYEQYF	TGTGCCAGCAGCTTAGGTCTAGCGGCCTACGAGCAGTACTTC
.	.	TRBV29-1	TRBJ2-1	CSAGPGLHYNEQFF	TGCAGCGCAGGCCCGGGACTCCACTACAATGAGCAGTTCTTC
.	.	TRBV10-3	TRBJ1-1	CATIAGRTHAGAEAFF	TGTGCCACCATCGCCGGGAGGACACACGCAGGGGCTGAAGCTTTCTTT
.	TRBD2	TRBV28	TRBJ2-7	CASSPLLAGLYEQYF	TGTGCCAGCAGTCCCCTGCTAGCGGGGCTCTACGAGCAGTACTTC
.	TRBD2	TRBV5-6	TRBJ2-7	CASSGELAGGSLEQYF	TGTGCCAGCAGCGGAGAATTAGCGGGAGGCTCCCTCGAGCAGTACTTC
.	.	TRBV28	TRBJ1-1	CASSQTGTENTEAFF	TGTGCCAGCAGCCAAACTGGGACGGAGAACACTGAAGCTTTCTTT
.	TRBD1	TRBV5-1	TRBJ2-7	CASSLAFSTGPPEQYF	TGCGCCAGCAGCTTGGCCTTTTCGACAGGGCCCCCCGAGCAGTACTTC
.	TRBD2	TRBV5-4	TRBJ2-7	CASSPGGLTYEQYF	TGTGCCAGCAGCCCGGGAGGTTTAACCTACGAGCAGTACTTC
.	.	TRBV4-1	TRBJ2-7	CASSQDTSRGGSAYEQYF	TGCGCCAGCAGCCAAGATACGAGTCGGGGCGGAAGCGCCTACGAGCAGTACTTC